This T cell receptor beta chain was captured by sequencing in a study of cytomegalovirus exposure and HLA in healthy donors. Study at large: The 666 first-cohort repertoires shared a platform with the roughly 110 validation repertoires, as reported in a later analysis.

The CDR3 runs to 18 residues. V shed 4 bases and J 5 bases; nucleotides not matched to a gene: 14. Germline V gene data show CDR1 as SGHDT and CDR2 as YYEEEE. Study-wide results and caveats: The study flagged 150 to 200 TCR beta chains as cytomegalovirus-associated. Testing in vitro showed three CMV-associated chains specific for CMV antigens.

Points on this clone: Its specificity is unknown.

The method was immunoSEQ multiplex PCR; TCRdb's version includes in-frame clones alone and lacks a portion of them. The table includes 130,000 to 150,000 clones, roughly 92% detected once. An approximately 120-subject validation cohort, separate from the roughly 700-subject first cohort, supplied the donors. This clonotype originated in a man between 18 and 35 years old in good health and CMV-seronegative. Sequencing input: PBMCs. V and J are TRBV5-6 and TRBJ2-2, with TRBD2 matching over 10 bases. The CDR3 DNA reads TGTGCCAGCAGCCTGGACCTAGCGGGAGCATCCCGTACCGGGGAGCTGTTTTTT. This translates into CASSLDLAGASRTGELFF.